This T cell receptor (beta chain) was identified in a study of cytomegalovirus exposure and HLA in healthy donors. Study-wide findings and caveats: In an earlier analysis, about 87% or about 30%: the productive usage of most TCR beta V segments. Presence/absence comparisons presumed near-even sequencing depth among donors. In a later analysis, the majority of CMV-associated beta chains seemingly showed HLA restriction. An analysis that was carried out later associated 15,000 to 20,000 TCR beta sequences with HLA alleles at 0.05 false discovery rate.

Amplification used 60 Vbeta primers and 13 Jbeta primers. The method was immunoSEQ multiplex PCR; TCRdb's version includes in-frame clones alone and lacks a portion of them. This sample has about 110,000 clones, with nearly 85% found just once. On this clone itself: The target antigen is unknown.

From germline, CDR1 is KGHSH and CDR2 LQKENI. The CDR3 totals 15 residues. The junction had 2 bases not matched to a gene; V was cut back by 3 bases and J by 4 bases. The source is a young man in good health and CMV-seronegative. This chain joins TRBV18 and TRBJ2-3; 12 nucleotides match TRBD2. The sample comprised PBMCs. The CDR3 reads CASSPTSGGPDTQYF. Written as DNA, the CDR3 is TGTGCCAGCTCACCGACTAGCGGGGGACCAGATACGCAGTATTTT.